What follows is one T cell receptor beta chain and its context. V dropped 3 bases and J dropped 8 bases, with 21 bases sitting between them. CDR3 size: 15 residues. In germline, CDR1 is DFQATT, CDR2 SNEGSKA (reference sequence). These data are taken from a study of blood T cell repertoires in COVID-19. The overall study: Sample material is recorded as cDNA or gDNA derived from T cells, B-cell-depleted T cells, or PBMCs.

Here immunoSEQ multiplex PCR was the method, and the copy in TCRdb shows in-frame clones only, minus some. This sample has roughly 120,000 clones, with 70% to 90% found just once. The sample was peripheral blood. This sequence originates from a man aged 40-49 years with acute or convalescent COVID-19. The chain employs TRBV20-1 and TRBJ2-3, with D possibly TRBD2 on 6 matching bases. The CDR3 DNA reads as TGCAGTGCTAGTAATAGGGCTAGCGAGCTCGGTACGCAGTATTTT. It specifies CSASNRASELGTQYF.